The 11 T cell receptor beta chains presented below share a single source sample, sequenced in a study of T cell repertoires in cytomegalovirus infection. TCRdb re-derived calls from the reads in MiXCR, one entry per CDR3 protein. The repertoire consists of roughly 300,000 distinct CDR3 sequences, with 8% to 10% occurring once and the leading ten covering over 3.5%. The sample comprised PBMCs. These receptors all come from a human donor in good health (CMV status not recorded). Some clones in this sample may be carry-over from other donors' samples.

In its sample, this clonotype was seen a few times. This chain joins TRBV28 and TRBJ1-6; TRBD1 aligns across 7 bases. The germline V gene encodes CDR1 MDHEN and CDR2 SYDVKM. This CDR3 has 16 residues. After removal of 5 bases from V and 4 bases from J, the junction contained 8 bases not matched to a gene. CDR3: CASSPRGQPYNSPLHF. The CDR3 DNA reads TGTGCCAGCAGTCCCCGGGGACAGCCTTATAATTCACCCCTCCACTTT.

This clonotype was counted ten times or more. The gene calls are TRBV28 and TRBJ1-5; tentatively, D is TRBD1 (6 bases). Germline V lookup: CDR1 MDHEN, CDR2 SYDVKM. CDR3 length: 14 amino acids. Trimming cost V 3 bases and J 7 bases, with 13 bases left between them. The CDR3 nucleotides read TGTGCCAGCAGTTTGGGGGCAGTCCAGCAGCCCCAGCATTTT. As protein: CASSLGAVQQPQHF.

This clonotype was seen a few times. V usage is TRBV27 and J usage is TRBJ1-1; D is perhaps TRBD1 (6 bases). The CDR3 is 13 amino acids. Trimming pared 3 bases from V and 7 bases from J, leaving 12 bases between. CDR1 MNHEY and CDR2 SMNVEV come from the germline V gene (reference sequence). CDR3: CASSFGGFGEAFF. The CDR3, as DNA: TGTGCCAGCAGTTTTGGGGGCTTTGGTGAAGCTTTCTTT.

This clonotype was seen at least ten times. The chain uses TRBV12-3 or TRBV12-4 and TRBJ1-5, with D uncertain. The CDR3 covers 13 residues. The germline V and J ends were trimmed by 1 base and 3 bases, with 4 bases remaining between them. The CDR3 loop is CASSLVDNQPQHF. The CDR3 DNA reads TGTGCCAGCAGTTTAGTAGACAATCAGCCCCAGCATTTT.

This chain uses TRBV6-5 with TRBJ2-3, with D tentatively TRBD1 (6 bases). There are 15 residues in the CDR3. Per germline, CDR1 MNHEY and CDR2 SVGAGI. Deletions cut 2 bases from V and 2 bases from J, with 11 bases between. CDR3 DNA sequence: TGTGCCAGCAGTTACGGGACACTCATCACAGATACGCAGTATTTT. The encoded protein is CASSYGTLITDTQYF.

This clonotype was seen repeatedly, ten times or more. The chain recombines TRBV10-3 with TRBJ1-1; 8 nucleotides agree with TRBD1. Germline V gene sequence: CDR1 ENHRY, CDR2 SYGVKD. The trim removed 4 bases at V and 3 bases at J, leaving 4 bases unmatched. The CDR3 is 14 amino acids. CDR3: CAISADRADTEAFF. As DNA, the CDR3 is TGTGCCATCAGTGCGGACAGGGCGGACACTGAAGCTTTCTTT.

This clonotype was seen only once. The chain recombines TRBV6-2 or TRBV6-3 with TRBJ1-2; possibly TRBD1 for D (5 bases). The CDR3 has 17 amino acids. The germline V gene encodes CDR1 MNHEY and CDR2 SVGEGT. Trimming pared 7 bases from V and 8 bases from J, leaving 29 bases between. CDR3 loop: CASNVDDRLLWGSGYTF. CDR3 in DNA: TGTGCCAGCAACGTGGATGATCGCCTCCTCTGGGGGTCGGGCTACACCTTC.

Note on this clonotype: This may be a read error, as it is one base from a much larger clone. This rearrangement joins TRBV7-9 to TRBJ2-3, with TRBD2 as a possible D gene (6 bases). The CDR3 is made up of 16 amino acids. Germline CDR1 is SEHNR and CDR2 is FQNEAQ (reference sequence). CDR3 in DNA: TGTGCCAGCAGCTCCCCACGGGGTACTAGCACAGATACGCAGAATTTT. Translating gives CASSSPRGTSTDTQNF.

This clonotype was found a few times. This CDR3 reads CASWGGGGSEQYF. For the CDR3, the DNA is TGTGCCAGTTGGGGCGGGGGAGGATCCGAGCAGTACTTC. J is TRBJ2-7 and V is TRBV7-2; 7 nucleotides agree with TRBD2. Germline CDR1 is SGHTA and CDR2 is FQGNSA. This CDR3 region has 13 residues. V shed 9 bases and J 6 bases; nucleotides not matched to a gene: 11. Complete variable domain (other parts from reference TRBV7-2 and TRBJ2-7): GAGVSQSPSNKVTEKGKDVELRCDPISGHTALYWYRQSLGQGLEFLIYFQGNSAPDKSGLPSDRFSAERTGGSVSTLTIQRTQQEDSAVYLCASWGGGGSEQYFGPGTRLTVT.

Many counts were recorded for this clonotype. The rearrangement joins TRBV27 to TRBJ1-4, with unresolved D. This CDR3 contains 14 residues. Germline V gene lookup returns CDR1 MNHEY and CDR2 SMNVEV (reference sequence). Trimming shortened V by 0 bases and J by 6 bases, and 8 bases separated the two germline ends. This CDR3 is CASSLSRGYEKLFF. Here the CDR3 DNA reads TGTGCCAGCAGTTTATCCCGGGGATATGAAAAACTGTTTTTT.

On this clonotype itself: Sequence at one end of the junction differs from germline and may be a read error. This sequence joins TRBV5-3 and TRBJ1-1, with unresolved D. TRBV5-3 is noted as an ORF with a role that remains uncertain. The CDR3 has 13 residues. CDR3 in DNA: TGTGCCAGCAGCTTGGCCCCGATAGAGGAAGCTTTCTTT. The encoded protein is CASSLAPIEEAFF.